Following are 10 T cell receptor beta chains from one sample sequenced in a study of T cell repertoires in cytomegalovirus infection (dated by TCRdb to the late 2010s). The run used an Illumina HiSeq 1500. TCRdb cleaned the public reads at Q25 with fastp, built clones with MiXCR and kept in-frame beta chains. Identical CDR3 protein sequences are pooled into one entry, listed with their most common genes and DNA. This sample has around 110,000 distinct CDR3 sequences in its table, and 9.5% to 13% of those were observed once. In total, the top ten clones hold roughly 31% of the sample. These TCRs' antigens remain unknown. Sequenced: PBMCs, sequenced either directly or after in vitro stimulation (not recorded which). Receptors were obtained from a human donor in good health (CMV status not recorded). Some clones in this sample may be carry-over from other donors' samples.

This clonotype was detected a few times. The genes are TRBV12-3 or TRBV12-4 and TRBJ1-2, with D possibly being TRBD1 (6 bases). V lost 8 bases and J 4 bases, leaving 14 bases between the germline ends. The CDR3 spans 13 residues. CDR3 region: CASSTGRSYGYTF. In DNA form, the CDR3 reads TGTGCCAGCTCGACAGGAAGGAGCTATGGCTACACCTTC.

In its sample, this clonotype was seen many times. The chain links TRBV28 to TRBJ2-7; a weak D match, TRBD2 (6 bases). Trimming removed 3 bases at V and 4 bases at J, with 16 bases between. The CDR3 totals 15 residues. The V gene's germline CDR1 is MDHEN and CDR2 SYDVKM. DNA of the CDR3: TGTGCCAGCAGTTTTACGGGACTCGCAACGTACGAGCAGTACTTC. Its protein is CASSFTGLATYEQYF.

There are many counts of this clonotype. The chain uses TRBV11-2 and TRBJ1-4; D is unclear. V was pared by 2 bases and J by 8 bases, with 6 bases between. From germline, CDR1 is SGHAT and CDR2 FQNNGV. The CDR3 runs 12 residues. The CDR3 DNA follows: TGTGCCAGCAGCTTAATTGGGGAAAAACTGTTTTTT. It codes for CASSLIGEKLFF.

The V gene is TRBV19, the J gene TRBJ1-4; D perhaps matches TRBD1 (5 bases). The CDR3 is 16 amino acids. V lost 2 bases, J lost 1 base, and 11 bases lay in between. CDR1 and CDR2 (germline): LNHDA, SQIVND (reference sequence). The CDR3 loop is CASSILDSRTNEKLFF. DNA of the CDR3: TGTGCCAGTAGTATACTTGACAGCAGAACTAATGAAAAACTGTTTTTT.

This clonotype showed up many times. This chain uses TRBV11-3 with TRBJ2-1; D unclear. The CDR3 contains 15 residues. V gave up 4 bases and J gave up 1 base, with 11 bases separating them. Germline V gives CDR1 SGHNT, CDR2 YENEEA. CDR3 sequence reads: CASSSRVESYNEQFF. The CDR3 DNA follows: TGTGCCAGCAGCTCTCGGGTGGAGTCCTACAATGAGCAGTTCTTC.

This clonotype has more than one count but fewer than ten. The chain has TRBV11-2 and TRBJ2-1; D possibly matches TRBD1 or TRBD2 (5 bases each). The germline V gene encodes CDR1 SGHAT and CDR2 FQNNGV. CDR3 length equals 15 residues. V was shortened by 3 bases and J by 11 bases, with 20 bases between the two germline ends. CDR3 nucleotides: TGTGCCAGCAGCTTGGTCGCTCAGAGGGGAAATCAGCAGTTCTTC. It is translated as CASSLVAQRGNQQFF.

V gene TRBV19 combines with J gene TRBJ2-2, with a weak D call TRBD2 (6 bases). Germline CDR1 is LNHDA and CDR2 is SQIVND (reference sequence). The CDR3 has 15 residues. V lost 5 bases, J lost 4 bases, and 14 bases lay in between. The CDR3 loop reads CASSRGTSGTGELFF. For the CDR3, the DNA is TGTGCCAGTAGTCGGGGGACTTCGGGCACCGGGGAGCTGTTTTTT. Full variable domain (rest looked up from reference TRBV19 and TRBJ2-2): DGGITQSPKYLFRKEGQNVTLSCEQNLNHDAMYWYRQDPGQGLRLIYYSQIVNDFQKGDIAEGYSVSREKKESFPLTVTSAQKNPTAFYLCASSRGTSGTGELFFGEGSRLTVL.

The table lists this clonotype with a few counts. The rearrangement joins TRBV15 to TRBJ1-6; 7 bases line up with TRBD1. Germline CDR1 and CDR2: LNHNV and YYDKDF (reference sequence). The CDR3 length is 15 residues. Trimming took 0 bases from V and 5 from J; bases not matched to a gene: 1. The CDR3 reads CATSRDRGHNSPLHF. For the CDR3, the DNA is TGTGCCACCAGCAGAGATAGGGGGCATAATTCACCCCTCCACTTT. The complete variable domain, with remaining parts taken from reference TRBV15 and TRBJ1-6, reads DAMVIQNPRYQVTQFGKPVTLSCSQTLNHNVMYWYQQKSSQAPKLLFHYYDKDFNNEADTPDNFQSRRPNTSFCFLDIRSPGLGDTAMYLCATSRDRGHNSPLHFGNGTRLTVT.

This clonotype was recorded at least ten times. The chain carries TRBV6-2 or TRBV6-3 and TRBJ2-6; no definite D call. The CDR3 contains 15 residues. CDR1 MNHEY and CDR2 SVGEGT come from the germline V gene. Trimming removed 2 bases at V and 2 bases at J, with 7 bases between. CDR3 sequence (DNA): TGTGCCAGCAGTTACGGTGGAACTGGGGCCAACGTCCTGACTTTC. This sequence encodes CASSYGGTGANVLTF.

This clonotype was seen ten or more times. V is TRBV5-1 and J is TRBJ2-7, with TRBD1 identical over 7 bases. The J segment lost 0 bases and the V segment lost 2 bases, leaving 11 bases of the junction unmatched. Germline assignment: CDR1 SGHRS and CDR2 YFSETQ. The CDR3 consists of 17 residues. The CDR3 bases are TGCGCCAGCAGCTTACCTCCCACAGGGGCCAGCTCCTACGAGCAGTACTTC. Translation gives CASSLPPTGASSYEQYF.